In this sample, the clone carrying this TCR beta chain turned up many times. Using RNA transcripts as the source, TCR beta CDR3 regions were amplified. HTBI primers were used for first-round RT-PCR of the TCR CDR3. TCRdb recomputed calls from the multiplex PCR reads with MiXCR, one row per CDR3 protein. Of 500,000 to 800,000 distinct CDR3 sequences in the sample, 40% to 55% were seen once. The record originates from a study of T cells in Graves' hyperthyroidism and ophthalmopathy. Per germline, CDR1 SNHLY and CDR2 FYNNEI. The length of the CDR3 is 15 residues. With 1 base removed from V and 0 bases from J, the gap between germline ends came to 7 bases.

The sequence was obtained from an adult man with Graves' disease, either hyperthyroidism or ophthalmopathy (not recorded which). The chain employs TRBV2 and TRBJ1-5, with D uncertain. The sample consisted of peripheral blood or thyroid tissue (not recorded which). The CDR3 DNA is TGTGCCAGCAGTGAAGAGAGATATAGCAATCAGCCCCAGCATTTT. Its translation: CASSEERYSNQPQHF.